The clone carrying this TCR beta chain has just one count. Its antigen is not known. TCRdb's table, derived via immunoSEQ multiplex PCR, lists solely in-frame clones and lacks some. There are 150,000 to 200,000 clones in the sample; around 81% occur only once, and around 2.5% lies in the top ten. This sample was taken from a study of cytomegalovirus exposure and HLA in healthy donors. Across the whole study: In a later analysis, it was reported that the 120 validation repertoires had been produced on the same platform as the 700 or so repertoires belonging to the first cohort.

CDR3 length equals 16 residues. Per the germline V gene, CDR1 is MNHEY and CDR2 is SMNVEV (reference sequence). Trimming took 0 bases from V and 4 from J; bases not matched to a gene: 3. Findings of the study overall: The authors confirmed in vitro that a few CMV-associated chains were specific for CMV antigens.

The TCR was taken from a man aged 25-45 years in good health and CMV-seropositive. Sequencing was done on a sample of PBMCs. V usage is TRBV27 and J usage is TRBJ1-2; 12 nucleotides agree with TRBD1. The CDR3 is CASSLSGTGGGYGYTF. The CDR3 DNA sequence: TGTGCCAGCAGTTTATCCGGGACAGGGGGCGGCTATGGCTACACCTTC.